This record concerns one TCR beta chain sequence. No cognate antigen has been identified for it. Qualities for individual bases were not recorded, and no much larger clone is one base off. Using the deep immunoSEQ assay, TCR CDR3 regions were amplified from genomic DNA by multiplex PCR. Extracted genomic DNA from each cell subset was distributed evenly across all wells of several immunoSEQ 96-well plates, and each plate was treated as a replicate. For sorted subsets, each replicate PCR was loaded with approximately 190 ng genomic DNA, equivalent to some 31,000 T cell genomes. The purified libraries were quantified using a Qubit 3.0 fluorometer, sized with a Bioanalyzer 2100, and then quantified again using the KAPA Library Quantification kit. Each immunoSEQ 96-well plate was sequenced on its own single-read 150-cycle Illumina NextSeq 550 flow cell. Per the authors' processing: The immunoSEQ output contained only junctional sequences without quality scores, so filtering could not match that applied to full-length reads. To assign V/J genes and CDR3, sequences were annotated using PyIR, a Python wrapper for IgBLAST v1.9, with IMGT germline references. Reads with weak V/J assignments (E-value above 1e-6), missing CDR3, stop codons, out-of-frame junctions, or ambiguous translated residues were removed. A V3J clonotype was defined by an identical inferred V gene, J gene, and CDR3 amino acid sequence. Percentage overlap between repertoires was computed as shared unique clonotypes divided by the size of the smaller repertoire. Three approaches were used to assess repertoire richness: RTK rarefaction, the Chao1 estimator, and Recon v2.1 estimates of unobserved clonotypes. Generation probabilities were computed with OLGA for all TCRbeta clonotypes obtained by the gDNA method from several donors. What TCRdb holds here is the immuneACCESS table cut down to in-frame rearrangements. Part of the clones is not present; checked against another copy, under half of the missing clones reflect an unresolved V gene, and the others are unexplained. The V and J calls and clone size were taken over from that table, and D and trimming were inferred from the DNA. Counted in this sample were about 820,000 clones; about 92% of them appeared once. Nearly 25% of the sample lies in the top ten.

CD8 naive samples were obtained by positive selection for CCR7 among CD45RO-negative cells, yielding a CD45RA+CCR7+ population from which TemRA cells were excluded. Healthy HIV-negative adults with no recently reported acute infections or vaccinations were included as donors. Every donor was a Caucasian adult residing in Nashville, Tennessee, USA. After blood collection by leukapheresis, PBMCs were isolated using Ficoll-Histopaque density gradient centrifugation and then cryopreserved in the vapor phase of liquid nitrogen. Analytical flow cytometry was used to check the purity and quantity of each magnetically sorted T cell population. Each sorted fraction had its genomic DNA isolated and then quantified by UV absorbance on a Nanodrop 2000c. This record belongs to a study of shared clonotypes between healthy human individuals (dated by TCRdb to between 2020 and 2021). Background on the whole study: Three men and two women, aged 18 to 49 years, made up the cohort. For each donor, three plates each were used for CD4 naive and CD4 memory, two plates were used for CD8 naive, and one plate was used for CD8 memory. To estimate repertoire size and how much clonotypes are shared between individuals, the study performed deep sequencing of blood TCR repertoires from five healthy adults. To increase sequencing depth and limit assay-specific biases, TCR repertoire library preparation and sequencing were carried out by different laboratories using diverse techniques. Per donor, leukapheresis produced somewhere between about 0.94 and 9 billion PBMCs. Overall study outcomes, separate from this receptor: The small number of donors limited the genetic and exposure-history diversity represented. Only blood was sampled, and tissue TCR repertoires likely differ from those in blood. Naive subsets generally had larger estimated clonotype richness than memory subsets did. Pairwise subsampling led to the expectation that sequencing depth would affect the degree of clonotype sharing among donors. Higher generation probabilities were observed for clonotypes shared by all four sorted-subset donors than for non-shared clonotypes. Incomplete sequencing was indicated by rarefaction of sorted-subset datasets, despite the large sequencing depth. When a few donors were compared, the shared fraction of clonotypes was roughly 5% for naive CD4, roughly 3.4% for naive CD8, more than 2% for memory CD4, and 0.3% to 0.5% for memory CD8.

V drops 0 bases and J drops 8 bases, leaving 11 bases in between. The CDR3 numbers 14 residues from cysteine through phenylalanine. CDR3 DNA only is kept here, 42 bases in frame from base 1. The germline V gene specifies LGHNA as CDR1 and YNFKEQ as CDR2. Material: naive CD8+ T cells sorted from blood. In the paper's terms, the cell subset or site label means: CD45RA+CCR7+. The receptor was derived from a man between 25 and 39 years old in good health. The chain was built from TRBV4-2 and TRBJ2-4; TRBD2 is a possible D gene, resting on 5 matching bases. The nucleotide sequence is given as TGTGCCAGCAGCCAAGACCCGCGGGTAGACATTCAGTACTTC. It specifies CASSQDPRVDIQYF.